This T cell receptor (beta chain) was observed in a study of cytomegalovirus exposure and HLA in healthy donors. The PCR contained 60 Vbeta and 13 Jbeta primers. Here immunoSEQ multiplex PCR was the method, and the copy in TCRdb shows in-frame clones only, minus some. The sample has roughly 150,000 clones; 85% are singletons. The TCR was taken from a man aged 30 to 45 in good health and CMV-seropositive. Material: PBMCs.

For the CDR3, the DNA is TGTGCCTGGAGTCCCGCGGGCGACTATGGCTACACCTTC. This translates into CAWSPAGDYGYTF. V gene TRBV30 combines with J gene TRBJ1-2; D is unresolved. There are 13 residues in the CDR3. The V gene's germline CDR1 is GTSNPN and CDR2 SVGIG (reference sequence). The V gene lost 2 bases and the J gene lost 3 bases, with 10 bases spanning the gap. The full variable domain, with the rest looked up from reference TRBV30 and TRBJ1-2, is SQTIHQWPATLVQPVGSPLSLECTVEGTSNPNLYWYRQAAGRGLQLLFYSVGIGQISSEVPQNLSASRPQDRQFILSSKKLLLSDSGFYLCAWSPAGDYGYTFGSGTRLTVV.